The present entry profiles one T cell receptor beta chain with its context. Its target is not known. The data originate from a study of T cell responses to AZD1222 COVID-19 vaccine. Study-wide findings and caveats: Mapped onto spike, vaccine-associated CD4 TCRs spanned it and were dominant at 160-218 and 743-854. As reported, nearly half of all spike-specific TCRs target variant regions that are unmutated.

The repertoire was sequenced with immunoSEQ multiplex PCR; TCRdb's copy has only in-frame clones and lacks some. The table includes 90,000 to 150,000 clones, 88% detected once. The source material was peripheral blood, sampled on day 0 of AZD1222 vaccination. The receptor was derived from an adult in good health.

For the CDR3, the DNA is TGTGCCAGCTCACCAAAGGACGCGAACATTCAATACCCTAATGGAGCTTTCTTT. Its protein is CASSPKDANIQYPNGAFF. The chain uses TRBV18 and TRBJ1-1; unclear D gene. Trimming left V 2 bases short and J 10 bases short, with 29 bases between. CDR1 is KGHSH and CDR2 is LQKENI in the germline V gene. The CDR3 is made up of 18 amino acids.